A single sample gave rise to the 28 T cell receptor beta chains below, sequenced in a study of T cell responses to AZD1222 COVID-19 vaccine. Some clones are missing from TCRdb's copy, which holds only in-frame ones; the method was immunoSEQ multiplex PCR. The sample holds about 100,000 clones, around 84% seen once. The sample here was peripheral blood, taken on day 0 of AZD1222 vaccination. All receptors come from an adult in good health.

The V gene is TRBV6-2 or TRBV6-3, the J gene TRBJ2-1; D may be TRBD2 (6 bases). Germline CDR1 is MNHEY and CDR2 is SVGEGT. This CDR3 spans 18 amino acids. V dropped 2 bases and J dropped 4 bases, with 21 bases sitting between them. CDR3 coding DNA: TGTGCCAGCAGTTACGTTTCGGGAACGGGAGAGATGTACAATGAGCAGTTCTTC. As protein: CASSYVSGTGEMYNEQFF.

The V gene is TRBV9, the J gene TRBJ2-7; TRBD2 matches at 7 bases. The CDR3 is 18 amino acids. J gave up 3 bases and V 4 bases, and 19 bases lay outside the gene matches. CDR1 and CDR2 (germline): SGDLS, YYNGEE. Here the CDR3 reads CASSIGLVAAEPIYEQYF. CDR3 nucleotide sequence: TGTGCCAGCAGCATCGGACTAGTGGCGGCAGAGCCCATCTACGAGCAGTACTTC.

V gene TRBV6-6 combines with J gene TRBJ1-2; 8 bases are shared with TRBD1. CDR3 length: 13 amino acids. From germline, CDR1 is MNHNY and CDR2 SVGAGI (reference sequence). J was trimmed by 0 bases and V by 6 bases; bases with no gene match: 0. As DNA, the CDR3 is TGTGCCAGCAGGACAGGGGCTAACTATGGCTACACCTTC. This codes for CASRTGANYGYTF.

This clone is a singleton in its sample. The genes are TRBV18 and TRBJ1-4; 7 bases map to TRBD1. J gave up 7 bases and V 2 bases, and 7 bases lay outside the gene matches. This CDR3 is built from 15 residues. CDR1 is KGHSH and CDR2 is LQKENI in the germline V gene. Written as DNA, the CDR3 is TGTGCCAGCTCACCAGGGTCAGGGGGAGCTGAAAAACTGTTTTTT. Its protein product is CASSPGSGGAEKLFF.

The genes are TRBV27 and TRBJ2-7; 8 bases are a match to TRBD2. Looked up from germline, CDR1 is MNHEY and CDR2 is SMNVEV (reference sequence). V was pared by 6 bases and J by 2 bases, with 9 bases of the junction left unmatched. The CDR3 runs to 15 residues. CDR3 coding DNA: TGTGCCAGCAGGCGCGACAGCGGGAGAGCCTACGAGCAGTACTTC. It translates to CASRRDSGRAYEQYF.

V and J are TRBV18 and TRBJ2-7; D is ambiguous. The ends were cut back, 0 bases at V and 2 bases at J, with 11 bases in the middle. Per germline, CDR1 KGHSH and CDR2 LQKENI. The length of the CDR3 is 15 residues. The CDR3 reads CASSPPSRQTYEQYF. The CDR3 DNA sequence: TGTGCCAGCTCACCACCTTCTAGGCAGACCTACGAGCAGTACTTC.

On this clone itself: The germline gene is not matched at one end of the junction; a read error may be the cause. This chain connects TRBV7-8 to TRBJ2-5, with TRBD2 matching over 11 bases. The V gene's germline CDR1 is SGHVS and CDR2 FQNEAQ. This CDR3 is 14 amino acids long. CDR3 residues: CASSLAGGAETQYF. CDR3 sequence (DNA): TGTGCCAGCAGCCTAGCGGGAGGTGCCGAGACCCAGTACTTC.

J is TRBJ2-2 and V is TRBV2, with D possibly being TRBD2 (5 bases). Germline CDR1 is SNHLY and CDR2 is FYNNEI. This CDR3 region has 15 residues. V was clipped by 7 bases and J by 2 bases, with 14 bases between them. In DNA form, the CDR3 reads TGTGCCAGCATCCCAGACGGAGGAAACACCGGGGAGCTGTTTTTT. This translates into CASIPDGGNTGELFF.

This rearrangement joins TRBV7-2 to TRBJ1-1; weak D call: TRBD1 (6 bases). V lost 6 bases and J 5 bases, leaving 16 bases between the germline ends. CDR1 is SGHTA, CDR2 FQGNSA, per germline. The CDR3 sequence is 14 residues long. This CDR3 is CASSEGGLGTEAFF. DNA of the CDR3: TGTGCCAGCAGTGAAGGGGGGCTAGGTACTGAAGCTTTCTTT.

This chain connects TRBV19 to TRBJ2-5, with D perhaps being TRBD1 or TRBD2 (5 bases each). The J call may not be correct, given that the DNA end is closer to TRBJ2-7. CDR3 length: 17 residues. Per germline, CDR1 LNHDA and CDR2 SQIVND (reference sequence). The CDR3 is CASSRELLGTGTYEQYF. The CDR3 nucleotides read TGTGCCAGTAGTCGTGAGCTCCTCGGGACGGGCACCTACGAGCAGTACTTC.

The rearrangement joins TRBV14 to TRBJ1-1; possibly TRBD1 for D (5 bases). CDR1 is SGHDN and CDR2 is FVKESK in the germline V gene. The length of the CDR3 is 16 residues. The V and J ends lost 1 base and 1 base respectively, with 13 bases between them. The CDR3 nucleotides are TGTGCCAGCAGCCAAGGGGCCAAGGGACGGAACACTGAAGCTTTCTTT. Its protein is CASSQGAKGRNTEAFF.

V gene TRBV15 combines with J gene TRBJ2-5, with D perhaps matching TRBD1 (6 bases). Trimming left V 0 bases short and J 5 bases short, with 10 bases between. The germline gives CDR1 LNHNV, CDR2 YYDKDF (reference sequence). CDR3 length: 14 residues. The CDR3 nucleotides are TGTGCCACCAGCAGAGACCAGGGGTACGAGACCCAGTACTTC. Its translation is CATSRDQGYETQYF.

The J gene is TRBJ1-1, the V gene TRBV5-6; TRBD1 agrees at 8 bases. The V and J ends lost 5 bases and 0 bases, in that order; junction bases with no gene match: 15. Germline CDR1 reads SGHDT; CDR2 reads YYEEEE. This CDR3 has 18 residues. The CDR3 loop reads CASSHTGTGILMNTEAFF. The CDR3 nucleotides are TGTGCCAGCAGTCATACGGGGACAGGTATATTGATGAACACTGAAGCTTTCTTT.

This sequence joins TRBV5-1 and TRBJ2-2, with D perhaps TRBD2 (6 bases). V dropped 0 bases and J dropped 5 bases, with 14 bases sitting between them. Germline assignment: CDR1 SGHRS and CDR2 YFSETQ. The CDR3 covers 16 residues. The CDR3: CASSLVPGVETGELFF. DNA of the CDR3: TGCGCCAGCAGCTTGGTGCCGGGGGTGGAGACCGGGGAGCTGTTTTTT.

The V gene is TRBV20-1, the J gene TRBJ1-2; 9 bases line up with TRBD1. V shed 8 bases, J shed 8 bases, and the junction held 6 bases outside the gene matches. Germline V gene data show CDR1 as DFQATT and CDR2 as SNEGSKA (reference sequence). This CDR3 is built from 11 residues. CDR3: CSPGQGYGYTF. The CDR3 nucleotides read TGCAGTCCGGGACAGGGATACGGCTACACCTTC.

This chain links TRBV6-6 with TRBJ2-2; 8 bases match TRBD1. Germline V CDR1 and CDR2: MNHNY, SVGAGI (reference sequence). V dropped 6 bases and J dropped 2; count of bases not matched to a gene: 5. The CDR3 length is 15 residues. The CDR3 nucleotides are TGTGCCAGCAGGTCAGGACAGGGAAACACCGGGGAGCTGTTTTTT. It is translated as CASRSGQGNTGELFF.

V gene TRBV6-5 combines with J gene TRBJ2-7, with D maybe TRBD1 (6 bases). CDR1 MNHEY and CDR2 SVGAGI come from the germline V gene. This CDR3 region has 13 residues. The V end lost 6 bases, the J end lost 4 bases, and 13 bases lay between the germline ends. In DNA, the CDR3 is TGTGCCAGCAGACAGGGCCAGGGGTACGAGCAGTACTTC. This gives the protein CASRQGQGYEQYF.

This chain connects TRBV9 to TRBJ1-4; D may be TRBD1 (5 bases). V lost 4 bases and J 6 bases, leaving 13 bases between the germline ends. There are 14 residues in the CDR3. Germline-derived CDR1 and CDR2 are SGDLS and YYNGEE. The CDR3 region is CASSPRQGHEKLFF. The CDR3 region has the DNA TGTGCCAGCAGCCCACGGCAGGGCCATGAAAAACTGTTTTTT.

This chain links TRBV5-8 with TRBJ1-6; tentative D call: TRBD1 (5 bases). The CDR3 has 14 amino acids. The V gene's germline CDR1 is SGHTS and CDR2 YDEGEE. Deletions cut 0 bases from V and 8 bases from J, with 9 bases between. The CDR3 spells CASSLGQSDSPLHF. The CDR3 nucleotides read TGTGCCAGCAGCTTGGGACAGAGTGATTCACCCCTCCACTTT.

This clone was observed a handful of times. This chain uses TRBV30 with TRBJ1-3; D might be TRBD1 (6 bases). V lost 3 bases, J lost 4 bases, and 10 bases lay in between. The CDR3 loop spans 13 amino acids. Germline V CDR1 and CDR2: GTSNPN, SVGIG (reference sequence). This CDR3 reads CAWRRTAGNTIYF. The CDR3 region has the DNA TGTGCCTGGAGACGGACAGCCGGAAACACCATATATTTT.

The chain is built from TRBV19 and TRBJ1-2; D possibly corresponds to TRBD1 (5 bases). The germline V gene encodes CDR1 LNHDA and CDR2 SQIVND (reference sequence). The CDR3 loop spans 13 amino acids. The V end was cut by 7 bases, the J end by 8 bases, with 17 bases between. CDR3 coding DNA: TGTGCCAGTAACCGCGGGGGGACGGAGGGCTACACCTTC. Amino acid sequence: CASNRGGTEGYTF.

The chain uses TRBV28 and TRBJ1-3, with a tentative D call TRBD1 (5 bases). Germline lookup yields CDR1 MDHEN and CDR2 SYDVKM. The CDR3 consists of 15 residues. Trimming pared 5 bases from V and 8 bases from J, leaving 19 bases between. In nucleotides, the CDR3 is TGTGCCAGCAGTCCGGGGACTTCATCCAGGGACACCATATATTTT. Translation gives CASSPGTSSRDTIYF.

This chain links TRBV4-2 with TRBJ2-5, with D perhaps matching TRBD2 (7 bases). CDR3 length equals 17 residues. Trimming cost V 1 base and J 5 bases, with 20 bases left between them. The V gene's germline CDR1 is LGHNA and CDR2 YNFKEQ. The CDR3 coding sequence is TGTGCCAGCAGCCAAGTGGGAGGGGCGGGGGCAGAGGAGACCCAGTACTTC. It translates to CASSQVGGAGAEETQYF.

The chain joins TRBV7-9 to TRBJ2-3; TRBD2 matches 12 bases. The J segment lost 2 bases and the V segment lost 4 bases, leaving 4 bases of the junction unmatched. The germline V gene encodes CDR1 SEHNR and CDR2 FQNEAQ (reference sequence). The CDR3 loop spans 16 amino acids. In nucleotides, the CDR3 is TGTGCCAGCAGCTCGACTAGCGGGAGTCTCACAGATACGCAGTATTTT. Its translation is CASSSTSGSLTDTQYF.

J is TRBJ1-2 and V is TRBV5-4; D is undetermined. The germline gives CDR1 SGHNT, CDR2 YYREEE (reference sequence). The CDR3 spans 14 residues. V shed 0 bases and J shed 8 bases, with 14 bases lying between them. CDR3 protein: CASSLGTLQYGYTF. In DNA form, the CDR3 reads TGTGCCAGCAGCTTGGGGACCCTACAGTACGGCTACACCTTC.

The genes are TRBV7-3 and TRBJ1-2; D is perhaps TRBD1 (6 bases). V shed 2 bases and J shed 2 bases, with 9 bases lying between them. The CDR3 has 14 residues. The germline gives CDR1 SGHTA, CDR2 FQGTGA. In DNA form, the CDR3 reads TGTGCCAGCAGCTTAGGGGGACAAAACTATGGCTACACCTTC. Encoded protein: CASSLGGQNYGYTF.

The gene calls are TRBV28 and TRBJ1-3; possibly TRBD1 for D (5 bases). The V gene's germline CDR1 is MDHEN and CDR2 SYDVKM. This CDR3 spans 16 amino acids. V was cut by 3 bases and J by 0 bases, with 12 bases left in between. In DNA form, the CDR3 reads TGTGCCAGCAGTTTTTGGCAGGGCAGCTCTGGAAACACCATATATTTT. This gives the protein CASSFWQGSSGNTIYF.

Only one count was recorded for this clone. V and J are TRBV7-2 and TRBJ1-1; D is uncertain. CDR3 length equals 14 residues. Germline V gene lookup returns CDR1 SGHTA and CDR2 FQGNSA. V was pared by 2 bases and J by 0 bases, with 7 bases between. The CDR3 loop reads CASSLPILNTEAFF. Written as DNA, the CDR3 is TGTGCCAGCAGCTTACCGATCTTGAACACTGAAGCTTTCTTT.